The clone carrying this TCR beta chain showed up just a few times. Its antigen is unidentified. Mismatch with germline at one junction end may stem from a read error. The sample comes from a study of identical twins' blood T cells. The three twin pairs were reared together, likely meeting the same infections. One entry per CDR3 protein, called by TCRdb with MiXCR from the 5' RACE reads. The table shows hundreds of thousands of distinct CDR3 sequences, with under 30% occurring only once. Germline V gene lookup returns CDR1 MNHEY and CDR2 SVGEGT. The CDR3 loop spans 11 amino acids. Study outcomes and limitations: Environmental influences on twin similarity could not be excluded. Out-of-frame TCRbeta clonotypes reportedly had markedly more similar V usage in twins than unrelated donors. Top TCRbeta clonotypes were shared more with twin than unrelated donors.

The sequencing input was PBMCs. The TCR originated in a woman between 18 and 55 years old in good health. This rearrangement joins TRBV6-2 or TRBV6-3 to TRBJ2-1; D gene ambiguous. The CDR3 protein is CASSLYSEQFF. The DNA for the CDR3 is TGTGCCAGCAGTTTATACAGTGAGCAGTTCTTC.